A single sample gave rise to the 28 T cell receptor beta chains below, sequenced in a study of shared clonotypes between healthy human individuals. Produced via immunoSEQ multiplex PCR; TCRdb's table is partial and in-frame only. This table has about 2 million clones, about 95% appearing once. CD45RO-negative, CCR7-positively selected cells formed the naive CD8 fraction, excluding terminally differentiated effector memory CD45RA+ cells. Material: naive CD8+ T cells sorted from blood. These receptor sequences come from a man aged 18 to 29 in good health.

V usage is TRBV27 and J usage is TRBJ2-1, with 7 bases fitting TRBD2. There are 14 residues in the CDR3. V lost 3 bases, J lost 5 bases, and 4 bases stayed unmatched. The germline V gene has CDR1 MNHEY and CDR2 SMNVEV (reference sequence). The CDR3 here is CASSLGGNNNEQFF. The CDR3 DNA sequence: TGTGCCAGCAGTTTGGGAGGGAACAACAATGAGCAGTTCTTC.

With respect to this clone: Other DNA sequences of this sample code for an identical CDR3. This chain connects TRBV27 to TRBJ2-7, with D possibly being TRBD1 (5 bases). This CDR3 is 13 amino acids long. The V and J ends lost 4 bases and 0 bases respectively, with 7 bases between them. Germline V gene data show CDR1 as MNHEY and CDR2 as SMNVEV (reference sequence). DNA for the CDR3: TGTGCCAGCAGTTCCGACAGCTCCTACGAGCAGTACTTC. Encoded protein: CASSSDSSYEQYF.

The gene calls are TRBV28 and TRBJ2-7; D may match TRBD1 or TRBD2 (5 bases each). V dropped 5 bases and J dropped 7 bases, with 18 bases sitting between them. Germline CDR1 reads MDHEN; CDR2 reads SYDVKM. The CDR3 length is 14 residues. The CDR3 reads CASSPLIGWGEQYF. CDR3 bases: TGTGCCAGCAGTCCGTTGATCGGATGGGGGGAGCAGTACTTC.

This sequence joins TRBV4-1 and TRBJ2-7, with 7 positions matching TRBD1. The germline V gene encodes CDR1 MGHRA and CDR2 YSYEKL. V gave up 4 bases and J gave up 2 bases; unmatched junction bases: 8. The CDR3 has 15 residues. CDR3 coding DNA: TGCGCCAGCAGCCGATTAGCCGGGACAGCCTACGAGCAGTACTTC. It is translated as CASSRLAGTAYEQYF.

Concerning this clone itself: This CDR3 is also generated by other DNA sequences in the sample. The J gene is TRBJ2-4, the V gene TRBV6-5, with TRBD2 matching over 10 bases. Germline CDR1 and CDR2: MNHEY and SVGAGI. The CDR3 covers 13 residues. J gave up 8 bases and V 4 bases, and 2 bases lay outside the gene matches. As DNA, the CDR3 is TGTGCCAGCAGTTTAGCGGGAGGCGACATTCAGTACTTC. Translation: CASSLAGGDIQYF.

The chain carries TRBV6-5 and TRBJ2-3; D ambiguous. The length of the CDR3 is 14 residues. Deletions cut 6 bases from V and 4 bases from J, with 14 bases between. Germline V CDR1 and CDR2: MNHEY, SVGAGI. The CDR3 sequence: CASSPWSGPDTQYF. As DNA, the CDR3 is TGTGCCAGCAGCCCTTGGTCCGGGCCAGATACGCAGTATTTT.

The chain links TRBV9 to TRBJ2-7, with 10 bases lining up with TRBD1. The CDR3 covers 17 residues. Germline CDR1 SGDLS, CDR2 YYNGEE. V gave up 4 bases and J gave up 2 bases; unmatched junction bases: 12. CDR3 DNA sequence: TGTGCCAGCAGCCCCCTCCCCGGGACAGGGGATCCCTACGAGCAGTACTTC. Translated, it gives CASSPLPGTGDPYEQYF.

Regarding this clone: At the DNA level, this CDR3 is encoded by other sequences in the same sample as well. This chain connects TRBV4-3 to TRBJ2-7, with TRBD1 matching over 10 bases. Germline-derived CDR1 and CDR2 are LGHNA and YSLEER. The CDR3 has 14 amino acids. V gave up 4 bases and J gave up 4 bases; unmatched junction bases: 4. The CDR3 loop reads CASSPGTGEYEQYF. The CDR3 DNA reads as TGCGCCAGCAGCCCTGGGACAGGGGAGTACGAGCAGTACTTC.

The rearrangement joins TRBV4-1 to TRBJ2-1; TRBD2 is a possible D gene (5 bases). Germline loops: CDR1 MGHRA, CDR2 YSYEKL. This CDR3 comprises 11 residues. V was clipped by 7 bases and J by 9 bases, with 10 bases between them. CDR3 nucleotides: TGCGCCAGCACCTTTGCGGGTGAGCAGTTCTTC. Residues: CASTFAGEQFF.

The chain carries TRBV25-1 and TRBJ2-7; 8 bases line up with TRBD2. With V trimmed by 1 base and J by 0 bases, 2 bases remained unmatched. The CDR3 totals 15 residues. Germline loops: CDR1 MGHDK, CDR2 SYGVNS. The CDR3 bases are TGTGCCAGCAGTGAATTAACTAGCGGCTCCTACGAGCAGTACTTC. It yields the protein CASSELTSGSYEQYF.

V usage is TRBV4-1 and J usage is TRBJ2-3; tentative D call: TRBD2 (6 bases). The germline gives CDR1 MGHRA, CDR2 YSYEKL. The germline V and J ends were trimmed by 1 base and 0 bases, with 17 bases remaining between them. The CDR3 covers 18 residues. Written as DNA, the CDR3 is TGCGCCAGCAGCCAAGTAACGGGAGTACCAAGGAGCACAGATACGCAGTATTTT. This gives the protein CASSQVTGVPRSTDTQYF.

The chain combines TRBV28 with TRBJ2-2; D is undetermined. CDR1 MDHEN and CDR2 SYDVKM come from the germline V gene. V lost 5 bases, J lost 3 bases, and 13 bases lay in between. The CDR3 spans 15 residues. The CDR3 spells CASSLTFRDTGELFF. CDR3 nucleotide sequence: TGTGCCAGCAGTCTCACCTTTAGAGACACCGGGGAGCTGTTTTTT.

V usage is TRBV5-5 and J usage is TRBJ1-1; D unclear. CDR1 SGHKS and CDR2 YYEKEE come from the germline V gene (reference sequence). This CDR3 is 13 amino acids long. V lost 8 bases and J 3 bases, leaving 14 bases between the germline ends. The CDR3: CASDTGGYTEAFF. CDR3 sequence (DNA): TGTGCCAGTGACACCGGCGGATACACTGAAGCTTTCTTT.

This chain joins TRBV4-1 and TRBJ1-6; 9 bases match TRBD1. Germline V CDR1 and CDR2: MGHRA, YSYEKL. CDR3 size: 16 residues. With V trimmed by 0 bases and J by 10 bases, 7 bases remained unmatched. The CDR3 loop reads CASSQEGTGYSSPLHF. The CDR3 nucleotides read TGCGCCAGCAGCCAAGAAGGGACAGGGTATTCCTCACCCCTCCACTTT.

The chain recombines TRBV18 with TRBJ1-6; 11 nucleotides align to TRBD1. The CDR3 is 18 amino acids. Per the germline V gene, CDR1 is KGHSH and CDR2 is LQKENI. J lost 2 bases, V lost 4 bases, and 7 bases had no gene match. The DNA of the CDR3 is TGTGCCAGCTCACGGGGGACAGGGGGAATGCCCTATAATTCACCCCTCCACTTT. It is translated as CASSRGTGGMPYNSPLHF.

The chain joins TRBV25-1 to TRBJ2-5, with 8 bases aligning to TRBD2. CDR3 size: 15 residues. The germline gives CDR1 MGHDK, CDR2 SYGVNS. The trim removed 0 bases at V and 5 bases at J, leaving 5 bases unmatched. The DNA of the CDR3 is TGTGCCAGCAGTGAATACGGGGGGGAGGGGGAGACCCAGTACTTC. It codes for CASSEYGGEGETQYF.

V is TRBV7-9 and J is TRBJ2-7; tentative D call: TRBD1 (6 bases). The V end was cut by 5 bases, the J end by 0 bases, with 8 bases between. The CDR3 is made up of 13 amino acids. CDR1 is SEHNR, CDR2 FQNEAQ, per germline (reference sequence). CDR3 sequence (DNA): TGTGCCAGCAGCAAAGGGGGCTCCTACGAGCAGTACTTC. Translation gives CASSKGGSYEQYF.

J is TRBJ2-3 and V is TRBV7-8, with D tentatively TRBD2 (5 bases). The CDR3 has 17 amino acids. V lost 3 bases and J 6 bases, leaving 22 bases between the germline ends. CDR1 is SGHVS and CDR2 is FQNEAQ in the germline V gene. The CDR3 nucleotides are TGTGCCAGCAGCTTGCACGGGGAAGGGCGCCACTTGGATACGCAGTATTTT. It specifies CASSLHGEGRHLDTQYF.

The chain links TRBV5-6 to TRBJ2-5, with D unclear. The V gene's germline CDR1 is SGHDT and CDR2 YYEEEE. The CDR3 has 14 amino acids. Trimming removed 3 bases at V and 2 bases at J, with 11 bases between. The CDR3: CASSSRQEQETQYF. For the CDR3, the DNA is TGTGCCAGCAGCTCCCGACAAGAGCAAGAGACCCAGTACTTC. The full variable domain, with the rest looked up from reference TRBV5-6 and TRBJ2-5, is DAGVTQSPTHLIKTRGQQVTLRCSPKSGHDTVSWYQQALGQGPQFIFQYYEEEERQRGNFPDRFSGHQFPNYSSELNVNALLLGDSALYLCASSSRQEQETQYFGPGTRLLVL.

V gene TRBV5-1 combines with J gene TRBJ2-5; D is possibly TRBD2 (6 bases). Looked up from germline, CDR1 is SGHRS and CDR2 is YFSETQ. The V end lost 0 bases, the J end lost 1 base, and 16 bases lay between the germline ends. CDR3 length equals 17 residues. CDR3 in amino acids: CASSLAQGGRGQETQYF. DNA of the CDR3: TGCGCCAGCAGCTTGGCCCAGGGAGGTCGGGGCCAAGAGACCCAGTACTTC.

The chain employs TRBV9 and TRBJ1-2, with D possibly being TRBD1 (5 bases). Per the germline V gene, CDR1 is SGDLS and CDR2 is YYNGEE. The ends were cut back, 0 bases at V and 7 bases at J, with 16 bases in the middle. The CDR3 covers 15 residues. CDR3 DNA: TGTGCCAGCAGCGTAGGTTCAGGGACTTCGCGTGGCTACACCTTC. Its protein product is CASSVGSGTSRGYTF.

The V call is TRBV5-6, the J call TRBJ2-5, with a tentative D call TRBD1 (6 bases). Trimming left V 3 bases short and J 1 base short, with 10 bases between. In germline, CDR1 is SGHDT, CDR2 YYEEEE. The CDR3 covers 14 residues. This CDR3 is CASSYDRTQETQYF. For the CDR3, the DNA is TGTGCCAGCAGCTATGACAGGACCCAAGAGACCCAGTACTTC.

Regarding this clone: This sample includes further DNA sequences coding for the same CDR3. This rearrangement joins TRBV28 to TRBJ2-4, with TRBD1 matching over 9 bases. Germline CDR1 is MDHEN and CDR2 is SYDVKM. Unmatched junction bases numbered 3, after V lost 6 bases and J lost 6 bases. CDR3 length: 13 amino acids. CDR3 in DNA: TGTGCCAGCAGCCTGGGACAGGGAAACATTCAGTACTTC. Translation: CASSLGQGNIQYF.

The chain uses TRBV4-3 and TRBJ1-1, with 7 bases matching TRBD1. J gave up 0 bases and V 4 bases, and 5 bases lay outside the gene matches. Germline assignment: CDR1 LGHNA and CDR2 YSLEER. The CDR3 has 15 residues. CDR3 nucleotide sequence: TGCGCCAGCAGCCGGGAACAGGGGATGAACACTGAAGCTTTCTTT. This codes for CASSREQGMNTEAFF.

The chain joins TRBV27 to TRBJ1-1; D ambiguous. The CDR3 extends over 13 amino acids. Trimming stripped 3 bases from V and 3 bases from J, with 8 bases between. Germline assignment: CDR1 MNHEY and CDR2 SMNVEV (reference sequence). The CDR3 protein is CASSLVADTEAFF. As DNA, the CDR3 is TGTGCCAGCAGTTTGGTGGCAGACACTGAAGCTTTCTTT.

With regard to this clone: This sample also contains other DNA sequences that code for the same CDR3. The V gene is TRBV6-5, the J gene TRBJ2-5; weak D call: TRBD1 (5 bases). The V end lost 4 bases, the J end lost 1 base, and 10 bases lay between the germline ends. The CDR3 totals 14 residues. Germline V gives CDR1 MNHEY, CDR2 SVGAGI. This CDR3 is CASSSTGLQETQYF. The DNA of the CDR3 is TGTGCCAGCAGTTCAACAGGTCTCCAAGAGACCCAGTACTTC.

The chain combines TRBV30 with TRBJ1-1, with D possibly being TRBD1 (5 bases). With 1 base removed from V and 0 bases from J, the gap between germline ends came to 12 bases. Germline V lookup: CDR1 GTSNPN, CDR2 SVGIG (reference sequence). There are 15 residues in the CDR3. This chain's CDR3 is CAWSAGTGMNTEAFF. The CDR3 region has the DNA TGTGCCTGGAGTGCTGGGACTGGGATGAACACTGAAGCTTTCTTT.

Concerning this clone itself: The identical CDR3 is also encoded by other nucleotide sequences in the sample. V is TRBV11-2 and J is TRBJ2-7, with 9 bases identical to TRBD1. The CDR3 is 15 residues long. Germline CDR1 is SGHAT and CDR2 is FQNNGV. The V gene end was trimmed by 0 bases and the J gene end by 3 bases; junction bases not matched to a gene: 3. CDR3 in amino acids: CASSLDPGQGYEQYF. The CDR3 DNA sequence: TGTGCCAGCAGCTTAGATCCGGGACAGGGCTACGAGCAGTACTTC.